Sequencing of this T cell receptor beta chain was carried out in a study of response to subunit inactivated influenza vaccine. Whole-study results and caveats: The authors suggested that few new T cells are recruited per seasonal influenza vaccination.

With respect to this clonotype: Its antigen is not known.

The CDR3 has 14 residues. With 7 bases removed from V and 10 bases from J, the gap between germline ends came to 23 bases. From germline, CDR1 is SQVTM and CDR2 ANQGSEA. TCRdb analysed the RT-PCR reads with MiXCR anew, one entry per CDR3 protein. Of approximately 200,000 distinct CDR3 sequences listed, approximately 15% are singletons. The chain joins TRBV29-1 to TRBJ2-1; TRBD1 or TRBD2 may be the D gene (5 bases each). Material: CD8+ T cells sorted from PBMCs, obtained less than 6 days after vaccination. This TCR came from a man aged 45 to 65 who received an inactivated influenza vaccine. CDR3 DNA sequence: TGCAGCGGTTTGGGGACCCAAAACTTGAGGGAGCAGTTCTTC. The encoded protein is CSGLGTQNLREQFF.